This TCR beta chain was sequenced for a study of CD8 T cells in Susac syndrome. Study background: Susac syndrome patients were untreated, on corticosteroids with some adding intravenous immunoglobulin, or on intravenous immunoglobulin only.

RNA was extracted with the RNeasy kit, and a quantity of about 0.45 to 1 ug was reverse transcribed using random hexamers. TCRdb fed the immunoSEQ multiplex PCR reads into MiXCR, producing one record per CDR3 protein. The sample lists 150,000 or so distinct CDR3 sequences, approximately 95% seen once, with 0.16% in the top ten. Purification of the CD8+ and CD4+ T cells relied on negative isolation, and TEMRA cells underwent FACS enrichment. Per the germline V gene, CDR1 is LGHDT and CDR2 is YNNKEL (reference sequence). J gave up 10 bases and V 4 bases, and 9 bases lay outside the gene matches. The CDR3 spans 15 residues.

The sequencing sample was made of CD4+ T cells from PBMCs. The TCR sequence derives from a human donor with Susac syndrome. V gene TRBV3-1 combines with J gene TRBJ1-6; 8 bases are a match to TRBD1. Written as DNA, the CDR3 is TGTGCCAGCAGCCCCCGAGACAGGGGCTCGTCACCCCTCCACTTT. This sequence encodes CASSPRDRGSSPLHF.